The 26 T cell receptor beta chains below all came from one sample that was sequenced in a study of blood T cells in healthy people across ages. Together with a sample-barcoded 5' primer, a J-beta primer mix was included in a second PCR lasting roughly 6 to 12 cycles. TCRdb re-analysed the 5' RACE reads in MiXCR, keeping a single row per CDR3 protein. The sample includes over 1,500,000 distinct CDR3 sequences, about two fifths of them seen just once. The material sequenced was blood. The receptors shown here come from a human donor in good health.

In its sample, this clonotype was seen a few times. The chain uses TRBV12-3 or TRBV12-4 and TRBJ2-1; 7 nucleotides match TRBD1. The junction had 9 bases not matched to a gene; V was cut back by 7 bases and J by 6 bases. CDR3 length equals 14 residues. The CDR3 loop reads CASNNRGPLNEQFF. The CDR3 nucleotides are TGTGCCAGCAATAACAGGGGCCCCCTCAATGAGCAGTTCTTC.

The rearrangement links TRBV12-3 or TRBV12-4 to TRBJ2-5, with TRBD1 matching 7 bases. The CDR3 spans 13 residues. J was trimmed by 3 bases and V by 10 bases; bases with no gene match: 8. The CDR3: CATGNRGEETQYF. The CDR3 DNA is TGTGCCACCGGAAACAGGGGAGAAGAGACCCAGTACTTC.

The rearrangement links TRBV5-4 to TRBJ2-7; D might be TRBD1 (6 bases). Germline lookup yields CDR1 SGHNT and CDR2 YYREEE (reference sequence). V dropped 1 base and J dropped 3 bases, with 17 bases sitting between them. The CDR3 consists of 16 residues. In DNA form, the CDR3 reads TGTGCCAGCAGCTTGTGGGGGACATGGGGGAGCTACGAGCAGTACTTC. This gives the protein CASSLWGTWGSYEQYF.

This clonotype was observed a few times. The chain recombines TRBV7-2 with TRBJ2-3; 7 nucleotides match TRBD2. Germline assignment: CDR1 SGHTA and CDR2 FQGNSA. The V gene end was trimmed by 4 bases and the J gene end by 0 bases; junction bases not matched to a gene: 7. CDR3 length equals 16 residues. The CDR3 region has the DNA TGTGCCAGCAGCTCGGGACTATCCGCCAGCACAGATACGCAGTATTTT. Protein product: CASSSGLSASTDTQYF.

This chain's CDR3 is CASSLEGLASYGYTF. The CDR3 DNA reads as TGTGCCAGCAGCTTAGAGGGACTAGCTAGCTATGGCTACACCTTC. J is TRBJ1-2 and V is TRBV7-2; possibly TRBD1 for D (5 bases). Germline CDR1 reads SGHTA; CDR2 reads FQGNSA. Between the trimmed V and J ends, which lost 1 base and 4 bases, there was a span of 13 bases. CDR3 length: 15 residues.

This clonotype has at least ten counts. This chain links TRBV2 with TRBJ1-5; D is ambiguous. The CDR3 extends over 12 amino acids. The germline gives CDR1 SNHLY, CDR2 FYNNEI. The ends were cut back, 6 bases at V and 1 base at J, with 4 bases in the middle. CDR3 sequence (DNA): TGTGCCAGCAGGGGAAGCAATCAGCCCCAGCATTTT. Its translation is CASRGSNQPQHF.

The V call is TRBV27, the J call TRBJ1-4; 7 bases map to TRBD1. Germline CDR1 is MNHEY and CDR2 is SMNVEV (reference sequence). The CDR3 length is 16 residues. Trimming removed 6 bases from V and 4 bases from J; junction bases left unmatched: 11. In DNA form, the CDR3 reads TGTGCCAGCAGCATACTCGGGACAGCTTATAATGAAAAACTGTTTTTT. Translating gives CASSILGTAYNEKLFF. Together with reference TRBV27 and TRBJ1-4, the CDR3 gives the full variable domain: EAQVTQNPRYLITVTGKKLTVTCSQNMNHEYMSWYRQDPGLGLRQIYYSMNVEVTDKGDVPEGYKVSRKEKRNFPLILESPSPNQTSLYFCASSILGTAYNEKLFFGSGTQLSVL.

V and J are TRBV5-1 and TRBJ2-3, with TRBD1 matching 9 bases. J lost 5 bases, V lost 4 bases, and 11 bases had no gene match. From germline, CDR1 is SGHRS and CDR2 YFSETQ. The CDR3 loop spans 16 amino acids. CDR3 protein: CASSAGTGFVEDTQYF. The CDR3 nucleotides are TGCGCCAGCAGCGCCGGGACAGGGTTCGTGGAAGATACGCAGTATTTT. Based on the CDR3 plus reference TRBV5-1 and TRBJ2-3, the full variable domain is KAGVTQTPRYLIKTRGQQVTLSCSPISGHRSVSWYQQTPGQGLQFLFEYFSETQRNKGNFPGRFSGRQFSNSRSEMNVSTLELGDSALYLCASSAGTGFVEDTQYFGPGTRLTVL.

The chain uses TRBV5-1 and TRBJ1-1; 10 bases are a match to TRBD1. V shed 0 bases, J shed 10 bases, and the junction held 9 bases outside the gene matches. The CDR3 spans 15 residues. Per germline, CDR1 SGHRS and CDR2 YFSETQ. Here the CDR3 DNA reads TGCGCCAGCAGCTTGGGGTTACCGGGACAGGGGCTAGCTTTCTTT. Translation: CASSLGLPGQGLAFF.

The table lists this clonotype with a few counts. The V gene is TRBV7-2, the J gene TRBJ1-6, with unresolved D. From germline, CDR1 is SGHTA and CDR2 FQGNSA. This CDR3 has 12 amino acids. V shed 5 bases and J shed 6 bases, with 5 bases lying between them. CDR3 DNA sequence: TGTGCCAGCAGCCGATCTAATTCACCCCTCCACTTT. Amino acids: CASSRSNSPLHF.

This chain joins TRBV5-1 and TRBJ1-3; 10 nucleotides match TRBD1. From germline, CDR1 is SGHRS and CDR2 YFSETQ. Germline trimming cut 7 bases from V and 6 bases from J; bases unmatched to any gene: 13. The CDR3 contains 16 residues. CDR3 protein: CASAPGQGRFQNTIYF. CDR3 DNA sequence: TGCGCCAGCGCACCGGGACAGGGGAGGTTTCAAAACACCATATATTTT. Variable domain in full (rest from reference TRBV5-1 and TRBJ1-3): KAGVTQTPRYLIKTRGQQVTLSCSPISGHRSVSWYQQTPGQGLQFLFEYFSETQRNKGNFPGRFSGRQFSNSRSEMNVSTLELGDSALYLCASAPGQGRFQNTIYFGEGSWLTVV.

The chain has TRBV5-5 and TRBJ1-2, with D perhaps matching TRBD1 (6 bases). The CDR3 totals 14 residues. The V gene lost 0 bases and the J gene lost 4 bases, with 10 bases spanning the gap. Germline values: CDR1 SGHKS, CDR2 YYEKEE (reference sequence). CDR3 region: CASSLARQAYGYTF. DNA for the CDR3: TGTGCCAGCAGCTTGGCGAGACAGGCCTATGGCTACACCTTC.

The chain joins TRBV11-3 to TRBJ2-7, with no clear D. The CDR3 is 14 amino acids. The germline CDR1 and CDR2 sequences are SGHNT and YENEEA. The V end was cut by 5 bases, the J end by 0 bases, with 11 bases between. The DNA for the CDR3 is TGTGCCAGCAGCCCAAATGCCAACTCCTACGAGCAGTACTTC. Translated: CASSPNANSYEQYF. Based on the CDR3 plus reference TRBV11-3 and TRBJ2-7, the full variable domain is EAGVVQSPRYKIIEKKQPVAFWCNPISGHNTLYWYLQNLGQGPELLIRYENEEAVDDSQLPKDRFSAERLKGVDSTLKIQPAELGDSAVYLCASSPNANSYEQYFGPGTRLTVT.

This clonotype was counted a few times. This chain joins TRBV29-1 and TRBJ1-1; D is undetermined. The length of the CDR3 is 12 residues. The V gene's germline CDR1 is SQVTM and CDR2 ANQGSEA. V dropped 5 bases and J dropped 4 bases, with 11 bases sitting between them. DNA for the CDR3: TGCAGCGTTCTGGAGTGGGGCACTGAAGCTTTCTTT. Amino acids: CSVLEWGTEAFF.

This clonotype was detected many times. The chain has TRBV3-1 and TRBJ1-4; the D is unclear. Germline V gene data show CDR1 as LGHDT and CDR2 as YNNKEL (reference sequence). The CDR3 has 14 residues. The V end lost 4 bases, the J end lost 5 bases, and 11 bases lay between the germline ends. The CDR3 coding sequence is TGTGCCAGCAGCCTCCCTGGCCCCAATGAAAAACTGTTTTTT. This gives the protein CASSLPGPNEKLFF.

The chain employs TRBV4-2 and TRBJ2-1; TRBD2 agrees at 10 bases. CDR3 length equals 16 residues. CDR1 is LGHNA, CDR2 YNFKEQ, per germline. Losses at the gene ends were 4 bases for V and 7 bases for J; bases not matched to a gene: 10. The CDR3 region is CASSLPQASGGNEQFF. Written as DNA, the CDR3 is TGTGCCAGCAGCCTTCCTCAGGCTAGCGGGGGTAATGAGCAGTTCTTC.

This clonotype was observed a handful of times. This chain uses TRBV6-1 with TRBJ2-3, with D possibly TRBD2 on 5 matching bases. Germline CDR1 MNHNS, CDR2 SASEGT. The length of the CDR3 is 15 residues. The germline V and J ends were trimmed by 1 base and 6 bases, with 14 bases remaining between them. CDR3 nucleotides: TGTGCCAGCAGTGAAGGGAGGACGAGAGTGGATACGCAGTATTTT. Residues: CASSEGRTRVDTQYF.

This chain links TRBV28 with TRBJ1-1, with D unclear. With 8 bases removed from V and 11 bases from J, the gap between germline ends came to 12 bases. The CDR3 totals 10 residues. Per germline, CDR1 MDHEN and CDR2 SYDVKM. Here the CDR3 DNA reads TGTGCCAGCTACTGGGGTCGCGCTTTCTTT. Its translation is CASYWGRAFF.

This clonotype occurred a few times. The V call is TRBV12-1, the J call TRBJ1-4; TRBD1, as called in the table, went unchecked against the DNA. TRBV12-1 is an annotated pseudogene. CDR3 length: 19 amino acids. The CDR3 bases are TGTGCCAGCAGCTTTAAACTGTTCCGGGACCGACCCAAATGGGAAAAACTGTTTTTT. Translated, it gives CASSFKLFRDRPKWEKLFF.

This clonotype was observed a few times. The chain carries TRBV7-2 and TRBJ2-5, with 9 bases matching TRBD2. Losses at the gene ends were 4 bases for V and 4 bases for J; bases not matched to a gene: 7. The germline gives CDR1 SGHTA, CDR2 FQGNSA. The CDR3 runs 15 residues. The CDR3 reads CASSSLAGVVETQYF. CDR3 bases: TGTGCCAGCAGCTCCTTAGCGGGGGTGGTAGAGACCCAGTACTTC.

The chain joins TRBV3-1 to TRBJ2-7; D unresolved. Germline V gene lookup returns CDR1 LGHDT and CDR2 YNNKEL (reference sequence). The CDR3 spans 16 residues. V was clipped by 3 bases and J by 0 bases, with 15 bases between them. DNA of the CDR3: TGTGCCAGCAGCCAGATATGGGCCAGGAGCTCCTACGAGCAGTACTTC. Translation: CASSQIWARSSYEQYF.

The V and J genes are TRBV6-6 and TRBJ1-4; TRBD1 matches 7 bases. Germline CDR1 MNHNY, CDR2 SVGAGI (reference sequence). The CDR3 is made up of 13 amino acids. The V segment lost 11 bases and the J segment 4 bases; nucleotides outside the gene matches: 7. The chain's CDR3 is CAAGQDYNEKLFF. CDR3 DNA sequence: TGTGCCGCAGGACAGGACTATAATGAAAAACTGTTTTTT.

The chain joins TRBV2 to TRBJ2-3, with D maybe TRBD1 (5 bases). The CDR3 is 14 amino acids. The V end was cut by 2 bases, the J end by 2 bases, with 8 bases between. Germline V gene sequence: CDR1 SNHLY, CDR2 FYNNEI. The CDR3 coding sequence is TGTGCCAGCAGTGAACGCAGGGCCACAGATACGCAGTATTTT. Protein product: CASSERRATDTQYF.

V gene TRBV20-1 combines with J gene TRBJ1-4; 9 nucleotides match TRBD1. Germline V lookup: CDR1 DFQATT, CDR2 SNEGSKA (reference sequence). The V segment lost 3 bases and the J segment 7 bases; nucleotides outside the gene matches: 9. The CDR3 is made up of 15 amino acids. The chain's CDR3 is CSASNSGQGGEKLFF. CDR3 nucleotides: TGCAGTGCTAGTAATTCGGGACAGGGTGGTGAAAAACTGTTTTTT.

The rearrangement links TRBV24-1 to TRBJ2-1, with 9 bases identical to TRBD1. The CDR3 spans 14 residues. The germline CDR1 and CDR2 sequences are KGHDR and SFDVKD. Unmatched junction bases numbered 7, after V lost 9 bases and J lost 5 bases. The chain's CDR3 is CATGQGSTHNEQFF. In DNA, the CDR3 is TGTGCCACCGGACAGGGGTCGACCCACAATGAGCAGTTCTTC.

On this clonotype itself: At one of its ends the junction is not consistent with the germline gene, which may arise from a read error. The rearrangement uses TRBV5-1 and TRBJ2-1, with 12 bases fitting TRBD2. The V gene's germline CDR1 is SGHRS and CDR2 YFSETQ. The CDR3 runs 15 residues. CDR3 nucleotides: TGTGCTAGCAGCAAGACTAGCGGGGGTTTTAATGAGCAGTTCTTC. This gives the protein CASSKTSGGFNEQFF.